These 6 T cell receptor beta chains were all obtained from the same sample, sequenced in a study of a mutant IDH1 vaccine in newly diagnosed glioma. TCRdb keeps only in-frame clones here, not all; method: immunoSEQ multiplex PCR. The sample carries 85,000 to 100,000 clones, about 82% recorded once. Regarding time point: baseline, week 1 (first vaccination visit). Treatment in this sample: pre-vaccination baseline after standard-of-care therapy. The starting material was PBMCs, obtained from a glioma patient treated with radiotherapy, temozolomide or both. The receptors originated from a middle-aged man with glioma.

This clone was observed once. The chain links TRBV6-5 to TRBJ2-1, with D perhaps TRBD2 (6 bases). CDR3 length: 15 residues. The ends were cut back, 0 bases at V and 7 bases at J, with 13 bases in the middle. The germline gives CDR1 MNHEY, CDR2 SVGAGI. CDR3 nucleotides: TGTGCCAGCAGTTACTCCCGGGGGTTCTCTAATGAGCAGTTCTTC. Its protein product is CASSYSRGFSNEQFF.

In DNA form, the CDR3 reads TGTGCCAGCAGGAGGGACAGGCGATCGAGCTCCTACGAGCAGTACTTC. Encoded protein: CASRRDRRSSSYEQYF. V gene TRBV2 combines with J gene TRBJ2-7; 8 nucleotides match TRBD1. V lost 6 bases, J lost 0 bases, and 10 bases stayed unmatched. Germline CDR1 is SNHLY and CDR2 is FYNNEI. The CDR3 spans 16 residues.

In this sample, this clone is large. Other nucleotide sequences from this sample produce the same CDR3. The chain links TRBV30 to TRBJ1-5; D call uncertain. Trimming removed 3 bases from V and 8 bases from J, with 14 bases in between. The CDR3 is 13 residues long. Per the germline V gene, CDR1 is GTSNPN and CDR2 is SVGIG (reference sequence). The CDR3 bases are TGTGCCTGGAGCAGAGACCTAAGGGAGCCCCAGCATTTT. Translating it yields CAWSRDLREPQHF.

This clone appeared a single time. The CDR3 coding sequence is TGTGCCAGCAGCTTAGAACTGGGGACAAAGTTCTTC. It translates to CASSLELGTKFF. The chain combines TRBV11-2 with TRBJ2-1; maybe TRBD1 (6 bases). Trimming pared 0 bases from V and 14 bases from J, leaving 11 bases between. From germline, CDR1 is SGHAT and CDR2 FQNNGV. There are 12 residues in the CDR3. Full variable domain (missing parts from reference TRBV11-2 and TRBJ2-1): EAGVAQSPRYKIIEKRQSVAFWCNPISGHATLYWYQQILGQGPKLLIQFQNNGVVDDSQLPKDRFSAERLKGVDSTLKIQPAKLEDSAVYLCASSLELGTKFFGPGTRLTVL.

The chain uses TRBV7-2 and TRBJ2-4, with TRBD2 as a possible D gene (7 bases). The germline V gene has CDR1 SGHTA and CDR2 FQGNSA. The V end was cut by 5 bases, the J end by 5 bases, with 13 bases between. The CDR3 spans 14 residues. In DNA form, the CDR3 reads TGTGCCAGCAGCGAAGGGGGAGGGCAAAACATTCAGTACTTC. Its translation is CASSEGGGQNIQYF.

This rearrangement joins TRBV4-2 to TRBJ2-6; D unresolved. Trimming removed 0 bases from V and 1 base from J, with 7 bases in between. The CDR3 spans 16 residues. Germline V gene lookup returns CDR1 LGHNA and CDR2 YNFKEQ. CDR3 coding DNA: TGTGCCAGCAGCCAAGACTTCGGGTCTGGGGCCAACGTCCTGACTTTC. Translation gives CASSQDFGSGANVLTF.